This T cell receptor beta chain appears in the sequencing data of a study of cytomegalovirus exposure and HLA in healthy donors. 13 Jbeta primers and 60 Vbeta primers were used for the PCR. TCRdb keeps only in-frame clones here, not all; method: immunoSEQ multiplex PCR. This sample's table reports 60,000 to 65,000 clones. Trimming stripped 5 bases from V and 5 bases from J, with 13 bases between. This CDR3 is 13 amino acids long. Germline V lookup: CDR1 PRHDT, CDR2 FYEKMQ (reference sequence). The chain joins TRBV13 to TRBJ2-7, with a tentative D call TRBD2 (5 bases). The clonotype originates from a man aged 25 to 45 in good health and CMV-seropositive. Material for sequencing was PBMCs. The CDR3: CASSPLGAHEQYF. CDR3 bases: TGTGCCAGCAGCCCTCTGGGAGCCCACGAGCAGTACTTC.